What follows are 20 T cell receptor beta chains derived from one specimen sequenced in a study of T cell changes during pregnancy in multiple sclerosis. Here immunoSEQ multiplex PCR was the method, and the copy in TCRdb shows in-frame clones only, minus some. The table has around 70,000 clones, about 91% seen once. The sequencing here drew on peripheral blood, taken after pregnancy. The receptors derive from a female donor with multiple sclerosis, enrolled in a pregnancy study.

The chain has TRBV4-1 and TRBJ2-5, with D maybe TRBD2 (5 bases). V lost 4 bases to trimming and J lost 4 bases, with 10 bases between them. Germline CDR1 and CDR2: MGHRA and YSYEKL. This CDR3 is 13 amino acids long. CDR3 sequence: CASSRGYPETQYF. CDR3 nucleotide sequence: TGCGCCAGCAGCCGAGGGTATCCAGAGACCCAGTACTTC.

The chain couples TRBV29-1 to TRBJ1-1, with a possible D match to TRBD1 (6 bases). The CDR3 contains 16 residues. In germline, CDR1 is SQVTM, CDR2 ANQGSEA. Deletions cut 7 bases from V and 4 bases from J, with 25 bases between. Written as DNA, the CDR3 is TGCAGCGCCAGGTCACCATTCAGGGGATTTTCCACTGAAGCTTTCTTT. Protein sequence: CSARSPFRGFSTEAFF.

This clone was counted between two and nine times. The chain's CDR3 is CAFGTGSNQPQHF. In nucleotides, the CDR3 is TGTGCCTTCGGGACAGGCAGCAATCAGCCCCAGCATTTT. V is TRBV30 and J is TRBJ1-5, with 8 nucleotides matching TRBD1. The length of the CDR3 is 13 residues. The J segment lost 1 base and the V segment lost 7 bases, leaving 3 bases of the junction unmatched. Per germline, CDR1 GTSNPN and CDR2 SVGIG (reference sequence).

This chain connects TRBV5-6 to TRBJ2-5, with 11 bases fitting TRBD1. This CDR3 contains 15 residues. V lost 8 bases, J lost 5 bases, and 11 bases stayed unmatched. Germline lookup yields CDR1 SGHDT and CDR2 YYEEEE. The CDR3 is CARSPDGTGGETQYF. As DNA, the CDR3 is TGTGCCAGATCCCCCGATGGGACAGGGGGGGAGACCCAGTACTTC.

The V gene is TRBV5-1, the J gene TRBJ2-1, with 9 bases that match TRBD2. Trimming at V came to 4 bases and at J to 6 bases, leaving 11 bases not matched to a gene. Germline V CDR1 and CDR2: SGHRS, YFSETQ. This CDR3 contains 16 residues. CDR3 DNA: TGCGCCAGCAGCCCCTTAGCGGGAGCCCGGGTCAATGAGCAGTTCTTC. Protein: CASSPLAGARVNEQFF.

The sample holds one count of this clone. The genes are TRBV27 and TRBJ2-7; the match to TRBD1 covers 7 bases. The CDR3 has 15 residues. After removal of 2 bases from V and 1 base from J, the junction contained 5 bases not matched to a gene. Germline V gene sequence: CDR1 MNHEY, CDR2 SMNVEV (reference sequence). Here the CDR3 reads CASSLRGQWSYEQYF. DNA for the CDR3: TGTGCCAGCAGTTTAAGGGGACAGTGGTCCTACGAGCAGTACTTC.

This chain joins TRBV19 and TRBJ1-2; D uncertain. Per the germline V gene, CDR1 is LNHDA and CDR2 is SQIVND (reference sequence). V was trimmed by 7 bases and J by 0 bases, leaving 9 bases between them. CDR3 length: 13 residues. The CDR3 region has the DNA TGTGCCAGTAAGACACCTCCTAACTATGGCTACACCTTC. Its translation: CASKTPPNYGYTF.

The V call is TRBV30, the J call TRBJ1-1; D is unresolved. The CDR3 extends over 11 amino acids. The V and J ends lost 2 bases and 5 bases respectively, with 6 bases between them. Per the germline V gene, CDR1 is GTSNPN and CDR2 is SVGIG (reference sequence). The CDR3 sequence: CAWSSYTEAFF. The DNA of the CDR3 is TGTGCCTGGAGTTCTTATACTGAAGCTTTCTTT.

CDR3 loop: CASSKAGTNTGELFF. In DNA, the CDR3 is TGTGCCAGTAGTAAAGCGGGGACGAACACCGGGGAGCTGTTTTTT. This rearrangement joins TRBV19 to TRBJ2-2, with 7 bases identical to TRBD2. Unmatched junction bases numbered 2, after V lost 4 bases and J lost 0 bases. There are 15 residues in the CDR3. The V gene's germline CDR1 is LNHDA and CDR2 SQIVND (reference sequence).

The rearrangement uses TRBV4-2 and TRBJ2-7; D is ambiguous. The length of the CDR3 is 15 residues. Germline loops: CDR1 LGHNA, CDR2 YNFKEQ. Trimming took off 0 bases at V and 0 bases at J, with 9 bases between the two ends. The CDR3 region is CASSQEKESSYEQYF. CDR3 DNA sequence: TGTGCCAGCAGCCAAGAAAAGGAGAGCTCCTACGAGCAGTACTTC.

The rearrangement links TRBV11-2 to TRBJ1-1; D not certain. The CDR3 consists of 10 residues. Germline V gene sequence: CDR1 SGHAT, CDR2 FQNNGV. Trimming cost V 5 bases and J 10 bases, with 8 bases left between them. The CDR3 coding sequence is TGTGCCAGCAGCCAGCGGACAGCTTTCTTT. It specifies CASSQRTAFF.

V gene TRBV25-1 combines with J gene TRBJ2-5; 10 bases align to TRBD1. V dropped 5 bases and J dropped 5; count of bases not matched to a gene: 17. Germline V gene sequence: CDR1 MGHDK, CDR2 SYGVNS. This CDR3 has 18 residues. CDR3 in amino acids: CASSHKPYAWTGGETQYF. CDR3 bases: TGTGCCAGCAGTCACAAGCCTTATGCCTGGACAGGGGGGGAGACCCAGTACTTC.

This clone was seen only once. This chain joins TRBV6-1 and TRBJ2-7; the match to TRBD1 covers 7 bases. V trimming: 6 bases; J trimming: 5 bases; junction bases outside the gene matches: 13. The CDR3 consists of 15 residues. Looked up from germline, CDR1 is MNHNS and CDR2 is SASEGT. Here the CDR3 reads CASSLGQLEVDEQYF. The CDR3 nucleotides read TGTGCCAGCAGCCTGGGACAGCTTGAGGTCGACGAGCAGTACTTC.

V is TRBV18 and J is TRBJ2-2; D is uncertain. This CDR3 comprises 13 residues. V was cut by 3 bases and J by 6 bases, with 8 bases left in between. CDR1 is KGHSH, CDR2 LQKENI, per germline. This CDR3 is CASSPPVSGELFF. The CDR3, as DNA: TGTGCCAGCTCACCCCCCGTCTCCGGGGAGCTGTTTTTT. The variable domain in full, with the rest retrieved from reference TRBV18 and TRBJ2-2, is NAGVMQNPRHLVRRRGQEARLRCSPMKGHSHVYWYRQLPEEGLKFMVYLQKENIIDESGMPKERFSAEFPKEGPSILRIQQVVRGDSAAYFCASSPPVSGELFFGEGSRLTVL.

This clone was observed a single time. CDR3 in DNA: TGTGCCATCAGTCCCTTTGGGGGGGAAGAGACCCAGTACTTC. Translated, it gives CAISPFGGEETQYF. This chain uses TRBV10-3 with TRBJ2-5, with 7 bases identical to TRBD2. The CDR3 runs 14 residues. From germline, CDR1 is ENHRY and CDR2 SYGVKD. J lost 3 bases, V lost 5 bases, and 6 bases had no gene match.

The J gene is TRBJ1-2, the V gene TRBV14, with D unclear. CDR1 and CDR2 (germline): SGHDN, FVKESK. The CDR3 sequence is 15 residues long. V was clipped by 0 bases and J by 5 bases, with 13 bases between them. The CDR3: CASSQEYSSSYGYTF. CDR3 DNA sequence: TGTGCCAGCAGCCAAGAATACAGCTCCTCTTATGGCTACACCTTC.

The chain joins TRBV4-2 to TRBJ2-2; TRBD2 agrees at 11 bases. Trimming took 4 bases from V and 3 from J; bases not matched to a gene: 4. The CDR3 is made up of 16 amino acids. The germline V gene encodes CDR1 LGHNA and CDR2 YNFKEQ. The DNA of the CDR3 is TGTGCCAGCAGCCCCTTAGCGGGAGGGGACACCGGGGAGCTGTTTTTT. Translating gives CASSPLAGGDTGELFF.

This clone was observed a few times. This rearrangement joins TRBV6-6 to TRBJ1-2; D is undetermined. V was clipped by 2 bases and J by 4 bases, with 8 bases between them. The length of the CDR3 is 13 residues. In germline, CDR1 is MNHNY, CDR2 SVGAGI (reference sequence). In nucleotides, the CDR3 is TGTGCCAGCAGTTACGGCTCTTTCTATGGCTACACCTTC. This codes for CASSYGSFYGYTF.

The rearrangement uses TRBV4-1 and TRBJ2-1; TRBD2 matches 7 bases. The CDR3 is made up of 15 amino acids. V lost 7 bases, J lost 4 bases, and 10 bases stayed unmatched. CDR1 and CDR2 from the germline V gene are MGHRA and YSYEKL. CDR3 region: CASTGGSGPYNEQFF. CDR3 DNA sequence: TGCGCCAGCACGGGCGGGAGCGGACCTTACAATGAGCAGTTCTTC.

V usage is TRBV28 and J usage is TRBJ1-2; 11 nucleotides match TRBD1. CDR3 length equals 14 residues. Germline-derived CDR1 and CDR2 are MDHEN and SYDVKM. The ends lost 8 bases at V and 4 bases at J; junction bases unmatched: 6. CDR3 nucleotides: TGTGCCAGCTCCGCCGGGACAGGGGGCTATGGCTACACCTTC. Its protein product is CASSAGTGGYGYTF.